This T cell receptor (beta chain) was obtained from a study of blood T cell repertoires in COVID-19 (dated by TCRdb to the early 2020s). Background for the entire study: Samples from collaborators originated in the United States, Italy and Spain and spanned both the acute and convalescent phases of COVID-19. The material from the prospective study consisted of cDNA or gDNA derived from T cells, B-cell-depleted T cells, or PBMCs. Subjects who had been exposed to COVID-19, were actively infected with it, or had recovered from it provided the deeply sampled blood TCRbeta repertoires that made up the dataset. A freely available public database, intended as a resource for researchers studying the immune response to SARS-CoV-2, is where the repertoires were released. Samples came from the ongoing ImmuneRACE study (first 160 participants) plus 1,254 subjects from 6 global collaborators. A de-identified subject ID, COVID-19 status, age in years and sex were almost always included in the sample metadata. Where available, HLA class I and class II types were taken from metadata supplied by the sample provider and were not determined by assay-based typing. The paper's findings and limits, for the study overall: Clinical and demographic metadata were provided uncurated, with the amount varying by source and participant.

With respect to this clone: The clone's antigen remains unknown. No quality values exist for individual bases; no much larger clone is one base distant.

Participants in the prospective study were enrolled through a virtual design, were aged 18 to 89 years, and lived in 24 United States geographic areas. In the prospective study, cohorts were assigned on the basis of participant-reported clinical history obtained from a screening survey and a study questionnaire. ImmuneRACE Cohort 3 recovered participants were defined by two consecutive negative NP/OP PCR tests, healthcare professional clearance, or symptom resolution. Each participant in the prospective study had whole blood, serum and a nasopharyngeal or oropharyngeal swab collected by mobile phlebotomists. Additional blood draws and questionnaires over an approximately 2-month period could optionally be provided by prospective study participants. Prospective study blood samples were shipped either frozen or at room temperature before DNA extraction. The immunoSEQ Assay, a bias-controlled multiplex PCR, was used to amplify TCRbeta CDR3 regions from genomic DNA. In the source study's methods: Nucleated cell counts per sample were estimated from amplification of reference gene primers within the assay. To quantify the absolute abundance of each unique TCRbeta CDR3 rearrangement, sequence reads were collapsed and filtered. Productive Simpson clonality was computed per sample as the square root of Simpson's diversity index over productive rearrangements. Here the immuneACCESS table is served through TCRdb, limited to in-frame sequences with V and J called. Missing clones are a known gap in these copies; in checked studies unresolved V genes cover under half, and the rest lacks a known reason. That table is the source of V, J and clone size, and D and trimming were worked out from the DNA. Here the sample has 250,000 or so clones; around 86% occur a single time. The top ten constitute more than 2% of the sample.

The receptor comes from a woman between 50 and 59 years old who had recovered from COVID-19. Sequencing was performed on PBMCs or T cells enriched from blood (not recorded which).

The DNA sequence is given as TGCGCCAGCAGCGGCGGGGTTCCTCTAGCCAAAAACATTCAGTACTTC. This is translated as CASSGGVPLAKNIQYF. The chain is made from TRBV4-1 and TRBJ2-4; the D gene is possibly TRBD2, with 6 bases matching. The germline ends are 14 bases apart after V is trimmed by 5 bases and J by 0 bases. The CDR3 sequence holds 16 residues, the cysteine and phenylalanine included. Only the CDR3 part of the read is kept: 48 bases, read in frame from the first base. For CDR1 and CDR2, the germline V gene lists MGHRA and YSYEKL.